This T cell receptor (beta chain) is from a study of siplizumab effects on memory and regulatory T cells. Study observations and caveats: Alloreactive sequences traceable to unstimulated CD4+ memory cells were significantly reduced by siplizumab. Unstimulated subset assignment was obtained for only a minor fraction of alloreactive clones. Naive T cells seemed more diverse than memory cells and seemed major alloresponse contributors.

Assaying covered approximately 10^5 TCR templates per sample. Generated by immunoSEQ multiplex PCR, the TCRdb table keeps only in-frame clones and is missing some. Of roughly 100,000 clones in the sample, roughly 90% were seen once. Details on this clone: Its matching antigen is unknown.

The sample was CD4+ T cells sorted from blood. The sequence was collected from a human donor in good health.

This chain's CDR3 is CASSRYLSRKETQYF. CDR3 bases: TGCGCCAGCAGTCGATATTTATCCAGGAAGGAGACCCAGTACTTC. The rearrangement links TRBV23-1 to TRBJ2-5; D not resolved. TRBV23-1 is sorted into the ORF group, with uncertain function. V was clipped by 4 bases and J by 5 bases, with 17 bases between them. The CDR3 has 15 amino acids.